The table lists the clone carrying this TCR beta chain with a few counts. Its antigen is not known. This sample stems from a study of T cells in Graves' hyperthyroidism and ophthalmopathy. Points from the study as a whole: Ophthalmopathy was model-predicted a median around 6.1 months pre-onset.

CDR1 is MNHEY, CDR2 SVGEGT, per germline. The CDR3 has 13 residues. Deletions cut 8 bases from V and 2 bases from J, with 11 bases between. RNA transcripts yielded amplified TCR beta CDR3 regions. HTBI primers were employed in a first-round RT-PCR of the TCR CDR3. MiXCR, applied by TCRdb to the multiplex PCR reads, yields one record per CDR3 protein. The profile shows about 360,000 distinct CDR3 sequences, around a quarter of them singletons. The clonotype comes from a man aged 50 to 59 with Graves' hyperthyroidism. Material for sequencing was blood. This chain links TRBV6-2 or TRBV6-3 with TRBJ2-3, with D hard to call. The CDR3, as DNA: TGTGCCAGCTGCCCTTCCGACACAGATACGCAGTATTTT. It yields the protein CASCPSDTDTQYF.